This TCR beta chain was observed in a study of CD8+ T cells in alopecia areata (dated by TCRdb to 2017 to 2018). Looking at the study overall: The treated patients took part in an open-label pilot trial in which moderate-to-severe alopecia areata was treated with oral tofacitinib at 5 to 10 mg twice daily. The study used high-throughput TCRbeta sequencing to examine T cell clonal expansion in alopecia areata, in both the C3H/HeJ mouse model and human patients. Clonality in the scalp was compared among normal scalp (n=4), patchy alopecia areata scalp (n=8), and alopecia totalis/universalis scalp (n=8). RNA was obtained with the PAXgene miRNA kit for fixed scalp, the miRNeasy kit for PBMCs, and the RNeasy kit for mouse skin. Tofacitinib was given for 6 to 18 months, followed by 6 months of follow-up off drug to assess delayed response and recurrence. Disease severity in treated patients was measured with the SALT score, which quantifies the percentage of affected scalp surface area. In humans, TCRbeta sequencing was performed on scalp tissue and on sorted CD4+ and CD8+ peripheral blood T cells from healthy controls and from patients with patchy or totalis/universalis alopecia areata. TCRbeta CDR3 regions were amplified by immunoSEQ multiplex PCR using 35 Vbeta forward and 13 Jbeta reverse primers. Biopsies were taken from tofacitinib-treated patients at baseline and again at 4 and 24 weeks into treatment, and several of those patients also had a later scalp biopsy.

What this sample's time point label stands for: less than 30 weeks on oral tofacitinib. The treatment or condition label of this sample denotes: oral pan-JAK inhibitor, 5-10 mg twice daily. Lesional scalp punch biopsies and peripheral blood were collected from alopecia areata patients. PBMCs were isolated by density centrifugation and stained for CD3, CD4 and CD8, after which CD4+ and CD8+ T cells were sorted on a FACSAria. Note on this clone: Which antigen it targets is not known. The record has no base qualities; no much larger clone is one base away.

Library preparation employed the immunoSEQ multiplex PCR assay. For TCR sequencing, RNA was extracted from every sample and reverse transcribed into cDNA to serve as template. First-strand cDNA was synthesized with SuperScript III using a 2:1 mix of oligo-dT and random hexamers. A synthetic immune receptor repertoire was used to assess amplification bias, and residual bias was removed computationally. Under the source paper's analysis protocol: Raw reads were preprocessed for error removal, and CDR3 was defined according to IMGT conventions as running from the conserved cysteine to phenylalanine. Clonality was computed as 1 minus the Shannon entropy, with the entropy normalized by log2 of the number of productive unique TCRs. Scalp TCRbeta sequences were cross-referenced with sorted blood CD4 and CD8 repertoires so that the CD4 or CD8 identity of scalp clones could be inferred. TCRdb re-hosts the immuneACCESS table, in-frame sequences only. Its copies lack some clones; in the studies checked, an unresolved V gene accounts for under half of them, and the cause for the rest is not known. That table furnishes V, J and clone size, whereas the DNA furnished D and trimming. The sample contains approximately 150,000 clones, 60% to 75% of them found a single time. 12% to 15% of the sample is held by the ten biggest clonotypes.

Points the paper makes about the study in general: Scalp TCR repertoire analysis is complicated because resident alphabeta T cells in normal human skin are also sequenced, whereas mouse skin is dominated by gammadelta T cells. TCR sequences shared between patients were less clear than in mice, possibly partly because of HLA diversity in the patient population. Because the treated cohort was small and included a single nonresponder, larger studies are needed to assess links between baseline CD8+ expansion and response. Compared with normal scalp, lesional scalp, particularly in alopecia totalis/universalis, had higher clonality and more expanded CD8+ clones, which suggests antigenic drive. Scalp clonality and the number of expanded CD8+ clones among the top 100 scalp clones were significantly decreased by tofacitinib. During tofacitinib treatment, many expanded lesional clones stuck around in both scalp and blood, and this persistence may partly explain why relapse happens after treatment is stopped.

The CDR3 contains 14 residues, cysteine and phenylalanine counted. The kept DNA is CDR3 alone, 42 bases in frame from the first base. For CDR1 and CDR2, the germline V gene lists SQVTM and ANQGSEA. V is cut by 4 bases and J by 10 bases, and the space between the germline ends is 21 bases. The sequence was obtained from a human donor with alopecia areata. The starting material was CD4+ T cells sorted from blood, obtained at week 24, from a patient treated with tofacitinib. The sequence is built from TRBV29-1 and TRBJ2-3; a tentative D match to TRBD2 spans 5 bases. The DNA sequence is TGCAGCGTTGGAGGGCCCACCCCAGCCGGCGCGCAGTATTTT. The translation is CSVGGPTPAGAQYF.